This is a list of T cell receptor beta chains from one sample in a study of blood T cell repertoires in COVID-19. Some clones are missing from TCRdb's copy, which holds only in-frame ones; the method was immunoSEQ multiplex PCR. Among about 240,000 clones listed, 82% were seen once. The sequenced sample consisted of peripheral blood. These receptors were obtained from a woman aged 18 to 35 with acute or convalescent COVID-19. The CDR3 runs from the conserved cysteine through the conserved F or W. Fields, in order: D gene, CDR3 length, J gene, clone size, V gene, CDR3 protein, CDR3 DNA. D genes are given only for firm matches. Size values are once, few and many counts, or a class for expanded clones, and some rows have none.

>-|14|TRBJ1-2|-|TRBV5-1
CASSLAQSAYGYTF
TGCGCCAGCAGCTTGGCACAGTCGGCCTATGGCTACACCTTC
>TRBD1|13|TRBJ2-2|-|TRBV2
CASSSGGTGELFF
TGTGCCAGCAGCTCAGGGGGCACCGGGGAGCTGTTTTTT
>-|15|TRBJ1-3|-|TRBV7-8
CASSSVGHIGNTIYF
TGTGCCAGCAGCTCGGTTGGACACATTGGAAACACCATATATTTT
>TRBD1|15|TRBJ1-5|-|TRBV30
CAWSLTGGTTEPQHF
TGTGCCTGGAGCCTAACAGGGGGCACTACTGAGCCCCAGCATTTT
>-|14|TRBJ1-3|-|TRBV7-2
CASSPRETGNTIYF
TGTGCCAGCAGCCCCCGGGAGACTGGAAACACCATATATTTT
>-|16|TRBJ2-4|-|TRBV15
CATSRDRSSAKNIQYF
TGTGCCACCAGCAGAGACCGGTCCTCAGCCAAAAACATTCAGTACTTC
>-|14|TRBJ1-2|-|TRBV7-9
CASSLGLTDYGYTF
TGTGCCAGCAGCTTAGGTCTTACGGACTATGGCTACACCTTC
>-|14|TRBJ1-3|once|TRBV19
CASSTVGSGNTIYF
TGTGCCAGTAGTACGGTCGGGTCTGGAAACACCATATATTTT
>-|11|TRBJ2-1|-|TRBV7-6
CASSLGQERFF
TGTGCCAGCAGCTTAGGGCAAGAGCGGTTCTTC
>TRBD1|15|TRBJ1-6|-|TRBV30
CAWAGGQGNNSPLHF
TGTGCCTGGGCCGGGGGACAGGGGAATAATTCACCCCTCCACTTT
>-|14|TRBJ1-3|-|TRBV6-5
CASSFRDRGNTIYF
TGTGCCAGCAGCTTCAGAGACAGGGGAAACACCATATATTTT
>-|14|TRBJ1-5|-|TRBV28
CASGAILGNQPQHF
TGTGCCAGCGGTGCTATTTTGGGCAATCAGCCCCAGCATTTT
>TRBD2|13|TRBJ2-1|-|TRBV6-6
CASSWTSGNEQFF
TGTGCCAGCAGTTGGACTAGCGGTAATGAGCAGTTCTTC
>TRBD1|14|TRBJ2-4|-|TRBV6-5
CASSRDRSKNIQYF
TGTGCCAGCAGCAGGGACAGATCAAAAAACATTCAGTACTTC
>-|17|TRBJ1-1|once|TRBV7-9
CASSPTRTISGDTEAFF
TGTGCCAGCAGCCCGACTAGGACAATAAGTGGAGACACTGAAGCTTTCTTT
>TRBD2|16|TRBJ2-5|few|TRBV4-1
CASSQDLAGGMETQYF
TGCGCCAGCAGCCAAGATTTGGCGGGGGGAATGGAGACCCAGTACTTC
>TRBD2|14|TRBJ2-3|few|TRBV2
CASRGLAVTDTQYF
TGTGCCAGCAGGGGACTAGCGGTCACAGATACGCAGTATTTT
>-|13|TRBJ1-1|once|TRBV29-1
CSVVRGLNTEAFF
TGCAGCGTTGTTCGGGGGTTGAACACTGAAGCTTTCTTT
>TRBD1|15|TRBJ2-7|-|TRBV28
CASNVAGTGIYEQYF
TGTGCCAGCAACGTCGCCGGGACAGGCATCTACGAGCAGTACTTC
>-|14|TRBJ2-2|once|TRBV7-3
CASSVMQGTGELFF
TGTGCCAGCAGCGTGATGCAGGGGACCGGGGAGCTGTTTTTT
>-|14|TRBJ1-4|-|TRBV7-2
CASSLRGNNEKLFF
TGTGCCAGCAGCTTACGGGGGAATAATGAAAAACTGTTTTTT
>TRBD1|16|TRBJ2-3|-|TRBV6-5
CASSYFSDRGPDTQYF
TGTGCCAGCAGTTACTTTTCGGACAGGGGGCCAGATACGCAGTATTTT